This T cell receptor (beta chain) was captured by sequencing in a study of blood T cell repertoires in COVID-19. Profiling relied on immunoSEQ multiplex PCR, and the TCRdb table lists in-frame clones only, not all of them. This table has 95,000 or so clones, 89% appearing once. Trimming pared 3 bases from V and 2 bases from J, leaving 16 bases between. The CDR3 spans 16 residues. From germline, CDR1 is SGHDN and CDR2 FVKESK. Sequenced input: peripheral blood. The clonotype was recovered from an older woman with acute or convalescent COVID-19. This sequence joins TRBV14 and TRBJ2-5; a possible D gene is TRBD1 (5 bases). The CDR3 DNA is TGTGCCAGCAGCCAGCCGCAGGGTTATGGGCAAGAGACCCAGTACTTC. Its protein is CASSQPQGYGQETQYF.